This T cell receptor beta chain was obtained from a study of cytomegalovirus exposure and HLA in healthy donors. About the study: There were approximately 400 genotyped donors. Of these, 81% fell in the genetic ancestry cluster associated with self-reported Caucasian donors.

Study outcomes and limitations: Across donors, most TCRs were seen rarely, yet some public ones were widespread. Earlier results showed most TCR beta V segments being productive about 90% or about 30% of the time.

In the PCR, 60 Vbeta and 13 Jbeta primers were used. The table came from immunoSEQ multiplex PCR; TCRdb's copy has only in-frame clones and leaves some out. The sample consists of 200,000 or so clones, 82% of them appearing once. Germline V gene sequence: CDR1 SGHTA, CDR2 FQGNSA. The CDR3 loop spans 14 amino acids. Germline trimming cut 5 bases from V and 11 bases from J; bases unmatched to any gene: 12. A word on this clone: Its antigen is undetermined.

Healthy donors of bone marrow made up the group. The sample was PBMCs. The chain uses TRBV7-2 and TRBJ1-5, with 7 bases that match TRBD1. The sequence was obtained from a boy aged 2 to 10 in good health and CMV-seronegative. The CDR3 region has the DNA TGTGCCAGCAGCCCCCGGACAGGAAAGGAAACCCAGCATTTT. It translates to CASSPRTGKETQHF.